One and the same sample provided the 14 T cell receptor beta chains below, sequenced in a study of T cell responses to AZD1222 COVID-19 vaccine. Produced via immunoSEQ multiplex PCR; TCRdb's table is partial and in-frame only. The data hold about 140,000 clones, with 90% to 95% observed a single time. Here the sequenced sample was peripheral blood, taken 28 days after the second AZD1222 dose. These receptors originate from an adult who received the AZD1222 COVID-19 vaccine.

The rearrangement joins TRBV4-1 to TRBJ2-7; TRBD1 agrees at 9 bases. This CDR3 has 13 residues. Germline V gives CDR1 MGHRA, CDR2 YSYEKL. Trimming took 4 bases from V and 6 from J; bases not matched to a gene: 4. The CDR3 bases are TGCGCCAGCAGCCTTACAGGGGGCATCGAGCAGTACTTC. Protein product: CASSLTGGIEQYF.

V usage is TRBV5-5 and J usage is TRBJ2-3, with 10 bases identical to TRBD1. V lost 4 bases, J lost 6 bases, and 11 bases stayed unmatched. The CDR3 runs to 16 residues. Germline CDR1 and CDR2: SGHKS and YYEKEE (reference sequence). CDR3 in amino acids: CASSPGQGGTVDTQYF. The DNA of the CDR3 is TGTGCCAGCAGCCCAGGACAGGGGGGTACTGTGGATACGCAGTATTTT.

The CDR3 spells CSARKYEKLFF. The CDR3 region has the DNA TGCAGTGCTAGAAAGTATGAAAAACTGTTTTTT. This rearrangement joins TRBV20-1 to TRBJ1-4, with D uncertain. The germline V gene has CDR1 DFQATT and CDR2 SNEGSKA (reference sequence). The germline V and J ends were trimmed by 2 bases and 6 bases, with 4 bases remaining between them. CDR3 size: 11 residues.

The chain carries TRBV3-1 (or the pseudogene TRBV3-2) and TRBJ2-3; no clear D. The CDR3 sequence is 13 residues long. Trimming left V 0 bases short and J 3 bases short, with 4 bases between. In germline, CDR1 is LGHDT, CDR2 YNNKEL (reference sequence). This CDR3 is CASSQEWTDTQYF. The CDR3 nucleotides are TGTGCCAGCAGCCAAGAGTGGACAGATACGCAGTATTTT.

This chain joins TRBV4-2 and TRBJ1-6, with 9 bases matching TRBD1. This CDR3 spans 17 amino acids. CDR1 is LGHNA and CDR2 is YNFKEQ in the germline V gene. V shed 0 bases, J shed 7 bases, and the junction held 7 bases outside the gene matches. The CDR3 region has the DNA TGTGCCAGCAGCCAAGAGTGGGACAGGGCCCCGAATTCACCCCTCCACTTT. Protein sequence: CASSQEWDRAPNSPLHF.

The chain is built from TRBV7-9 and TRBJ1-1; the D gene is possibly TRBD1 (5 bases). V was clipped by 1 base and J by 0 bases, with 9 bases between them. In germline, CDR1 is SEHNR, CDR2 FQNEAQ (reference sequence). CDR3 length: 15 residues. As DNA, the CDR3 is TGTGCCAGCAGCTTAGGACAGAACTTGAACACTGAAGCTTTCTTT. Translating gives CASSLGQNLNTEAFF. Together with reference TRBV7-9 and TRBJ1-1, the CDR3 gives the full variable domain: DTGVSQNPRHKITKRGQNVTFRCDPISEHNRLYWYRQTLGQGPEFLTYFQNEAQLEKSRLLSDRFSAERPKGSFSTLEIQRTEQGDSAMYLCASSLGQNLNTEAFFGQGTRLTVV.

J is TRBJ1-2 and V is TRBV19; D unresolved. Trimming stripped 1 base from V and 2 bases from J, with 8 bases between. The CDR3 runs 14 residues. CDR1 is LNHDA and CDR2 is SQIVND in the germline V gene (reference sequence). CDR3 coding DNA: TGTGCCAGTAGTATAGGCCCGGGAAACTATGGCTACACCTTC. Translated, it gives CASSIGPGNYGYTF.

This clone was picked up a small number of times. The chain recombines TRBV6-6 with TRBJ2-1, with 9 bases fitting TRBD1. Losses at the gene ends were 6 bases for V and 8 bases for J; bases not matched to a gene: 2. Per germline, CDR1 MNHNY and CDR2 SVGAGI (reference sequence). This CDR3 region has 12 residues. This chain's CDR3 is CASSRTGDEQFF. The CDR3 DNA reads as TGTGCCAGCAGCCGGACAGGGGATGAGCAGTTCTTC.

This chain joins TRBV5-4 and TRBJ1-1; no firm D call. The CDR3 totals 17 residues. V was trimmed by 2 bases and J by 5 bases, leaving 22 bases between them. Germline-derived CDR1 and CDR2 are SGHNT and YYREEE (reference sequence). CDR3 sequence reads: CASSFLISARARTEAFF. Here the CDR3 DNA reads TGTGCCAGCAGCTTTCTGATATCAGCTAGGGCGAGGACTGAAGCTTTCTTT.

The chain combines TRBV29-1 with TRBJ1-4, with no clear D. The CDR3 contains 11 residues. V lost 4 bases and J lost 8, with 8 bases in between. Germline lookup yields CDR1 SQVTM and CDR2 ANQGSEA. CDR3 amino acids: CSVGAEEKLFF. The DNA for the CDR3 is TGCAGCGTTGGGGCGGAGGAAAAACTGTTTTTT.

The V gene is TRBV18, the J gene TRBJ2-7; 10 bases are shared with TRBD1. The germline V gene encodes CDR1 KGHSH and CDR2 LQKENI. The ends lost 9 bases at V and 3 bases at J; junction bases unmatched: 8. The CDR3 is 14 amino acids. The CDR3 nucleotides are TGTGCCAGTGTACCGGGACAGGGGAGCTACGAGCAGTACTTC. As protein: CASVPGQGSYEQYF.

V gene TRBV5-1 combines with J gene TRBJ2-3; D possibly matches TRBD1 or TRBD2 (5 bases each). The CDR3 runs 14 residues. Germline CDR1 and CDR2: SGHRS and YFSETQ. V lost 0 bases to trimming and J lost 14 bases, with 19 bases between them. The CDR3, as DNA: TGCGCCAGCAGCTTGGCCGAAGGGACCCACCTCGCGTATTTT. This encodes CASSLAEGTHLAYF.

The DNA of the CDR3 is TGTGCCAGCAGTACAACATGGGTCCAGCATTTT. This gives the protein CASSTTWVQHF. The gene calls are TRBV28 and TRBJ1-5; unclear D gene. CDR1 and CDR2 (germline): MDHEN, SYDVKM. V was clipped by 5 bases and J by 12 bases, with 11 bases between them. This CDR3 has 11 residues. Combining the CDR3 with reference TRBV28 and TRBJ1-5 gives the whole variable domain DVKVTQSSRYLVKRTGEKVFLECVQDMDHENMFWYRQDPGLGLRLIYFSYDVKMKEKGDIPEGYSVSREKKERFSLILESASTNQTSMYLCASSTTWVQHFGDGTRLSIL.

The rearrangement uses TRBV6-6 and TRBJ1-1; D perhaps matches TRBD1 (6 bases). From germline, CDR1 is MNHNY and CDR2 SVGAGI (reference sequence). The V and J ends lost 6 bases and 5 bases respectively, with 19 bases between them. The CDR3 is 15 residues long. The DNA of the CDR3 is TGTGCCAGCAGCTCTTCTGCCGGGGGGACAACTGAAGCTTTCTTT. It is translated as CASSSSAGGTTEAFF.